Listed here is a single TCR beta chain. The record originates from a study of cytomegalovirus exposure and HLA in healthy donors. Trimming took 1 base from V and 8 from J, leaving 12 bases between them. The germline gives CDR1 GTSNPN, CDR2 SVGIG (reference sequence). The CDR3 sequence is 13 residues long. Amplification used 60 Vbeta primers and 13 Jbeta primers. The table came from immunoSEQ multiplex PCR; TCRdb's copy has only in-frame clones and leaves some out. The data hold 140,000 to 150,000 clones, with about 80% observed a single time. The chain recombines TRBV30 with TRBJ2-4, with a possible D match to TRBD2 (6 bases). Input material: PBMCs. This clonotype was sampled from a woman in her sixties in good health and CMV-seropositive. The CDR3 nucleotides are TGTGCCTGGAGTGGGGGGAGGAGGGACATTCAGTACTTC. Its protein is CAWSGGRRDIQYF.